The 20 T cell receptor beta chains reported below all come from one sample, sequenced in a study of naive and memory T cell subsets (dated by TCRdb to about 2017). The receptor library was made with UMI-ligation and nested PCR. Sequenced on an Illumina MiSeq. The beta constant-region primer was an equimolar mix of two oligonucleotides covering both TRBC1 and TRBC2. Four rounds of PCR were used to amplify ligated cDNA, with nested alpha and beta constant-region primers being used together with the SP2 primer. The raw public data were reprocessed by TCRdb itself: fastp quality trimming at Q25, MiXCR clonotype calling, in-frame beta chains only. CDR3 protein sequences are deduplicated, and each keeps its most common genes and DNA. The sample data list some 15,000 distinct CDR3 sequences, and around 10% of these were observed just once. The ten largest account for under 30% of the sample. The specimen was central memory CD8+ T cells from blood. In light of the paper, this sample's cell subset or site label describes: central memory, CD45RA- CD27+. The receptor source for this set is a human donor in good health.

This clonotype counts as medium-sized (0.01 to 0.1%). The CDR3 here is CASSPTLQGDGETQYF. CDR3 in DNA: TGTGCCAGCAGCCCGACCCTCCAGGGGGACGGAGAGACCCAGTACTTC. The chain uses TRBV7-9 and TRBJ2-5; 7 bases align to TRBD1. CDR3 length: 16 residues. Germline V lookup: CDR1 SEHNR, CDR2 FQNEAQ (reference sequence). Germline trimming cut 5 bases from V and 4 bases from J; bases unmatched to any gene: 13. Combining the CDR3 with reference TRBV7-9 and TRBJ2-5 gives the whole variable domain DTGVSQNPRHKITKRGQNVTFRCDPISEHNRLYWYRQTLGQGPEFLTYFQNEAQLEKSRLLSDRFSAERPKGSFSTLEIQRTEQGDSAMYLCASSPTLQGDGETQYFGPGTRLLVL.

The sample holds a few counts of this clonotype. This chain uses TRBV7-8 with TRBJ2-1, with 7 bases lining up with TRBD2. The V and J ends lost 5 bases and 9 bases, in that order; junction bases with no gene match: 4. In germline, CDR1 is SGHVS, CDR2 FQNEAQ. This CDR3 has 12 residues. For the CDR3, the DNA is TGTGCCAGCAGCCAGGCGGGAGCTGAGCAGTTCTTC. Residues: CASSQAGAEQFF.

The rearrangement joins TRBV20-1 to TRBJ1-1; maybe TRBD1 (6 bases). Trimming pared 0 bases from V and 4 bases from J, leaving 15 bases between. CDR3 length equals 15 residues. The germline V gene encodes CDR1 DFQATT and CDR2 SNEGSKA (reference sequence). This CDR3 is CSARDHGGRITEAFF. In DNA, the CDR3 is TGCAGTGCTAGAGATCATGGGGGGCGCATCACTGAAGCTTTCTTT.

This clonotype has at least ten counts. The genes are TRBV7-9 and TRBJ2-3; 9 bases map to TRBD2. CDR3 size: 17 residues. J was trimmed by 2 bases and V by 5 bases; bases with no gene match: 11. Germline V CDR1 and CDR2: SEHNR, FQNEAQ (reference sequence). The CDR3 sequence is CASSPPRLAESTDTQYF. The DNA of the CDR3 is TGTGCCAGCAGCCCCCCCCGACTAGCGGAGTCCACAGATACGCAGTATTTT. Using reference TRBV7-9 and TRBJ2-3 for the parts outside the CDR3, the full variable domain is DTGVSQNPRHKITKRGQNVTFRCDPISEHNRLYWYRQTLGQGPEFLTYFQNEAQLEKSRLLSDRFSAERPKGSFSTLEIQRTEQGDSAMYLCASSPPRLAESTDTQYFGPGTRLTVL.

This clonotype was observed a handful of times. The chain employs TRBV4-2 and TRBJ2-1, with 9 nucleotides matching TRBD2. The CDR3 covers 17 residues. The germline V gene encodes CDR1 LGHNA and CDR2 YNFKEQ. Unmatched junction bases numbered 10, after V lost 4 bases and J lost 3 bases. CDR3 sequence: CASSLASGARIYNEQFF. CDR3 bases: TGTGCCAGCAGCCTGGCTAGCGGGGCCAGGATCTACAATGAGCAGTTCTTC.

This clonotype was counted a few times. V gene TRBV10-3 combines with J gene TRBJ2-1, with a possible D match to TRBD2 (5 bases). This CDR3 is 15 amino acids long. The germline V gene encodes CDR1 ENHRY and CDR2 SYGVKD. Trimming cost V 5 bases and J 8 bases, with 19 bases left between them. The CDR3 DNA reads TGTGCCATCAGTCCCCGGAGTCTAGCTTTCGATGAGCAGTTCTTC. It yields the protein CAISPRSLAFDEQFF.

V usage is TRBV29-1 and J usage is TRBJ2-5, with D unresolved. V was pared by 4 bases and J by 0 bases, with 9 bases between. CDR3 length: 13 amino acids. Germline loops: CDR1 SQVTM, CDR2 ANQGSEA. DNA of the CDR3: TGCAGCGTTGTCGAACAGCACCAAGAGACCCAGTACTTC. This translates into CSVVEQHQETQYF.

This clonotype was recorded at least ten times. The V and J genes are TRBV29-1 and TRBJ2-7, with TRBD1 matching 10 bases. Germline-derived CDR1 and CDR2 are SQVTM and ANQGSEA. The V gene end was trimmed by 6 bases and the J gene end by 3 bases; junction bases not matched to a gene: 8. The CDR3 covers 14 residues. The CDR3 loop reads CSVVTGGDFYEQYF. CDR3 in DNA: TGCAGCGTGGTGACAGGGGGCGATTTCTACGAGCAGTACTTC.

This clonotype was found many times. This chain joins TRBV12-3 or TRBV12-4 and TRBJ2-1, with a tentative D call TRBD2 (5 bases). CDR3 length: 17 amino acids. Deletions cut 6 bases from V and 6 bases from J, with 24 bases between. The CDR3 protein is CASSGEGRSGWSNEQFF. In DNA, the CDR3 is TGTGCCAGCAGCGGTGAGGGTCGTTCGGGGTGGTCCAATGAGCAGTTCTTC.

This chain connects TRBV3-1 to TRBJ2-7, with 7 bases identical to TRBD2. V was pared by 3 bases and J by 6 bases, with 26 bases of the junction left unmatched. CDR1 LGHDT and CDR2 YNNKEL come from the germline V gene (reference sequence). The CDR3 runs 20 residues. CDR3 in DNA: TGTGCCAGCAGCCAGGGTGATATAGCGAACACGCAAGGGGACTACTCCGAGCAGTACTTC. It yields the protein CASSQGDIANTQGDYSEQYF.

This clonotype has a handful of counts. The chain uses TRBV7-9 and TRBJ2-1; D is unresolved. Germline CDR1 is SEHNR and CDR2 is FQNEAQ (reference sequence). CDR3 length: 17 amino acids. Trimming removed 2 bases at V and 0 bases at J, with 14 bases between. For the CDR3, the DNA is TGTGCCAGCAGCTTATTGTCTAGTACGTACTCCTACAATGAGCAGTTCTTC. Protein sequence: CASSLLSSTYSYNEQFF.

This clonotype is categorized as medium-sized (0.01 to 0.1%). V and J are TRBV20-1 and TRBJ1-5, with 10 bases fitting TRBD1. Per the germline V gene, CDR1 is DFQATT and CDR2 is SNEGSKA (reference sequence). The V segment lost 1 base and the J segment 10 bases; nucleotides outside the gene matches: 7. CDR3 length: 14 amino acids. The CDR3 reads CSARVPGQGLPQHF. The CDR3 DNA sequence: TGCAGTGCTAGAGTCCCGGGACAGGGGTTACCCCAGCATTTT.

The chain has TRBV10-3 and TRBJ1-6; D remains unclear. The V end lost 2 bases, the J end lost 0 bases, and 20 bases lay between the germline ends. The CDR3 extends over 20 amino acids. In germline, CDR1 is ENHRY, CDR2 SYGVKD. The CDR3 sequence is CAISETWWGATSSYNSPLHF. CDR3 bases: TGTGCCATCAGTGAGACGTGGTGGGGAGCCACGAGCTCCTATAATTCACCCCTCCACTTT.

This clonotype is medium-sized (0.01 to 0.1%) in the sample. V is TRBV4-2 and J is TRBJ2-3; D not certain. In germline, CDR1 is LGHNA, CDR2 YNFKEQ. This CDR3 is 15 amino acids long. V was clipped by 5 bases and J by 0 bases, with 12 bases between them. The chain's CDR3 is CASSGAVTSTDTQYF. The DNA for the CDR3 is TGTGCCAGCAGCGGAGCAGTGACTAGCACAGATACGCAGTATTTT.

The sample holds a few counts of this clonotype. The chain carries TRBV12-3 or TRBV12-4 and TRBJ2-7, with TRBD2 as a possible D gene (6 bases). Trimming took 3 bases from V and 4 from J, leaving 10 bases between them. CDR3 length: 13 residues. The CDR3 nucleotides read TGTGCCAGCAGTTTCGGCGGGGAATACGAGCAGTACTTC. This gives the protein CASSFGGEYEQYF.

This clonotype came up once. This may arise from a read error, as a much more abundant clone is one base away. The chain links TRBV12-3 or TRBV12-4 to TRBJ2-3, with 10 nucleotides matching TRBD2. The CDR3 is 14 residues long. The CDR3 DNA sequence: TGTGCCAGCAGTGTAGCGGGAGGTTCAGATACGCAGTATTTT. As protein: CASSVAGGSDTQYF.

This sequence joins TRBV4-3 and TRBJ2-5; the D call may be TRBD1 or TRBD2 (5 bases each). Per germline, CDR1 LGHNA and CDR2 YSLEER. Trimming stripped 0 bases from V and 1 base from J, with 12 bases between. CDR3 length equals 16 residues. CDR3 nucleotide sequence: TGCGCCAGCAGCCAAGAGGGGTCAGGGACCCAAGAGACCCAGTACTTC. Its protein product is CASSQEGSGTQETQYF.

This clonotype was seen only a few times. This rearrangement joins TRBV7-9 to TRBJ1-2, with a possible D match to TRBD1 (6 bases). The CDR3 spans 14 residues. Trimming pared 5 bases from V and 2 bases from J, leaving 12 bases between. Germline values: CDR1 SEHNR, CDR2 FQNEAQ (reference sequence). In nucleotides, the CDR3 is TGTGCCAGCAGCCCCCGGACAGCGAACTATGGCTACACCTTC. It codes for CASSPRTANYGYTF.

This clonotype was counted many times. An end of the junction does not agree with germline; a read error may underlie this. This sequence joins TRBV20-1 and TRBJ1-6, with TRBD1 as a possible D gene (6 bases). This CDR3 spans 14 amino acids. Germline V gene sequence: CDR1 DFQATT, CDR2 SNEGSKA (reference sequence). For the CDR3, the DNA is TGCAGTGCCAGAGAGGGGGACGGTTGGACACCCCTCCACTTT. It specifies CSAREGDGWTPLHF.

The CDR3 reads CSVSGSDYYEQYF. DNA of the CDR3: TGCAGCGTTTCGGGGTCTGACTACTACGAGCAGTACTTC. J is TRBJ2-7 and V is TRBV29-1, with a weak D call TRBD2 (5 bases). Trimming took 5 bases from V and 3 from J, leaving 14 bases between them. The CDR3 is made up of 13 amino acids. Germline CDR1 is SQVTM and CDR2 is ANQGSEA.